This T cell receptor (beta chain) was identified in a study of blood T cell repertoires in COVID-19. Study background: Nucleic acid was either cDNA or gDNA, and it came from T cells, B-cell-depleted T cells, or PBMCs.

Between the trimmed V and J ends, which lost 5 bases and 4 bases, there was a span of 9 bases. Germline values: CDR1 MDHEN, CDR2 SYDVKM. This CDR3 has 13 residues. This table comes from immunoSEQ multiplex PCR, and its TCRdb copy is limited to in-frame clones, with some not included. Of approximately 180,000 clones listed, around 82% were seen once; the top ten hold approximately 4.7%. The source is a woman in her sixties with acute COVID-19. The chain joins TRBV28 to TRBJ1-3, with no clear D. The specimen was PBMCs or T cells enriched from blood (not recorded which). The CDR3 loop is CASSSTGGNTIYF. The CDR3 nucleotides are TGTGCCAGCAGTAGTACGGGGGGAAACACCATATATTTT.